This TCR beta chain was recorded in a study of Tregs in tolerant kidney transplant recipients. Background on the study: The nonmyeloablative bone marrow transplants came from related graft donors, with transient mixed chimerism. General study results and limits: Validation in larger populations is needed because few patients were studied. No direct test of biological reproducibility was done here.

Regarding this clone: The antigen is unknown. The germline gene is not matched at one end of the junction; a read error may be the cause.

Thawed PBMCs were FACS-sorted into unstimulated CD4+CD25+CD127- regulatory T cells, CD4+CD25- non-regulatory cells, CD4 and CD8 cells. The data were produced by immunoSEQ multiplex PCR, yet TCRdb's version contains in-frame clones alone and is incomplete. The data show fewer than 100,000 clones, around 93% seen once. This TCR derives from a human donor who received a combined kidney and bone marrow transplant. Source: Tregs from blood, taken before the transplant.

The DNA of the CDR3 is TGTGCCAGCAGATTATCACCCGGGGGGCGCGACTATGGCTACACCTTC. This translates into CASRLSPGGRDYGYTF. The gene calls are TRBV27 and TRBJ1-2; D perhaps matches TRBD1 (6 bases). The CDR3 has 16 residues. Germline V CDR1 and CDR2: MNHEY, SMNVEV (reference sequence).